The 11 T cell receptor beta chains below all came from one sample that was sequenced in a study of cytomegalovirus exposure and HLA in healthy donors. PCR primers comprised 60 Vbeta and 13 Jbeta primers. Repertoires were generated with immunoSEQ multiplex PCR, while TCRdb's copy carries only in-frame clones and drops some. This table holds about 99,000 clones. Sequencing was performed on PBMCs. These receptors originate from a man aged 35 to 55 in good health and CMV-seronegative.

The J gene is TRBJ1-1, the V gene TRBV19; D gene uncertain. Germline V CDR1 and CDR2: LNHDA, SQIVND (reference sequence). The ends were cut back, 10 bases at V and 0 bases at J, with 18 bases in the middle. The CDR3 covers 15 residues. Here the CDR3 reads CATKTTVDMNTEAFF. CDR3 coding DNA: TGTGCCACCAAAACCACAGTCGATATGAACACTGAAGCTTTCTTT.

CDR3 DNA sequence: TGCGCCAGCAGCACCGGACAGGGAACCTACGAGCAGTACTTC. Amino acids: CASSTGQGTYEQYF. This rearrangement joins TRBV5-1 to TRBJ2-7; 8 nucleotides agree with TRBD1. This CDR3 comprises 14 residues. The junction had 5 bases not matched to a gene; V was cut back by 4 bases and J by 2 bases. Germline V gene sequence: CDR1 SGHRS, CDR2 YFSETQ.

The genes are TRBV19 and TRBJ1-2; tentative D call: TRBD1 (6 bases). Germline CDR1 reads LNHDA; CDR2 reads SQIVND (reference sequence). This CDR3 is 17 amino acids long. V gave up 5 bases and J gave up 5 bases, with 24 bases separating them. CDR3 sequence: CASSLYTGIQEFYGYTF. The CDR3 bases are TGTGCCAGTAGTCTATATACAGGGATCCAGGAGTTTTATGGCTACACCTTC.

This rearrangement joins TRBV21-1 to TRBJ1-1; TRBD1, as called in the table, went unchecked against the DNA. TRBV21-1 is listed as a pseudogene. This CDR3 is 16 amino acids long. For the CDR3, the DNA is TGTGCCAGCAGCTCCCGGACAGGAGACACTAACACTGAAGCTTTCTTT. As protein: CASSSRTGDTNTEAFF.

The V call is TRBV6-1, the J call TRBJ1-6; D possibly corresponds to TRBD1 (5 bases). There are 14 residues in the CDR3. The germline V gene has CDR1 MNHNS and CDR2 SASEGT. Trimming pared 4 bases from V and 5 bases from J, leaving 9 bases between. The CDR3 DNA reads as TGTGCCAGCAGTGGGAACAGGAATAATTCACCCCTCCACTTT. Encoded protein: CASSGNRNNSPLHF.

The chain couples TRBV5-1 to TRBJ2-5, with D maybe TRBD2 (5 bases). CDR1 SGHRS and CDR2 YFSETQ come from the germline V gene. This CDR3 region has 14 residues. V lost 5 bases and J lost 5, with 16 bases in between. In DNA form, the CDR3 reads TGCGCCAGCAGGTGGGCATCGGCGGGCGAGACCCAGTACTTC. This codes for CASRWASAGETQYF.

The chain couples TRBV2 to TRBJ2-7; TRBD1 matches at 9 bases. Germline CDR1 reads SNHLY; CDR2 reads FYNNEI. CDR3 length: 13 amino acids. Trimming cost V 6 bases and J 7 bases; bases outside gene matches: 7. CDR3 in DNA: TGTGCCAGCAGCCAATACAGGGGGCCTGAGCAGTACTTC. It is translated as CASSQYRGPEQYF.

The J gene is TRBJ2-1, the V gene TRBV7-2; a weak D match, TRBD1 (6 bases). Per the germline V gene, CDR1 is SGHTA and CDR2 is FQGNSA. Trimming removed 0 bases at V and 10 bases at J, with 13 bases between. The CDR3 covers 14 residues. CDR3 sequence reads: CASSLALGAEEQFF. Written as DNA, the CDR3 is TGTGCCAGCAGCTTAGCGCTGGGGGCGGAAGAGCAGTTCTTC.

Worth noting for this clone: This is likely a read error, given that the CDR3 carries no conserved phenylalanine or tryptophan at its end. CDR3 amino acids: CASSPGQVGMDTQYS. The DNA of the CDR3 is TGTGCCAGCAGCCCGGGACAGGTTGGTATGGATACGCAGTATTCT. This sequence joins TRBV5-6 and TRBJ2-3, with 8 nucleotides matching TRBD1. This CDR3 has 15 amino acids. CDR1 and CDR2 (germline): SGHDT, YYEEEE. V gave up 4 bases and J gave up 6 bases; unmatched junction bases: 10.

The chain couples TRBV19 to TRBJ2-1; 15 positions agree with TRBD2. Trimming removed 7 bases from V and 6 bases from J; junction bases left unmatched: 4. The CDR3 has 15 residues. Germline CDR1 and CDR2: LNHDA and SQIVND (reference sequence). CDR3 sequence: CASTQGLAGGNEQFF. In nucleotides, the CDR3 is TGTGCCAGTACCCAGGGACTAGCGGGGGGCAATGAGCAGTTCTTC.

The chain joins TRBV19 to TRBJ2-1; D is uncertain. The CDR3 has 12 residues. CDR1 is LNHDA, CDR2 SQIVND, per germline (reference sequence). The ends were cut back, 5 bases at V and 2 bases at J, with 4 bases in the middle. The CDR3 spells CASSVAYNEQFF. As DNA, the CDR3 is TGTGCCAGTAGTGTCGCCTACAATGAGCAGTTCTTC.